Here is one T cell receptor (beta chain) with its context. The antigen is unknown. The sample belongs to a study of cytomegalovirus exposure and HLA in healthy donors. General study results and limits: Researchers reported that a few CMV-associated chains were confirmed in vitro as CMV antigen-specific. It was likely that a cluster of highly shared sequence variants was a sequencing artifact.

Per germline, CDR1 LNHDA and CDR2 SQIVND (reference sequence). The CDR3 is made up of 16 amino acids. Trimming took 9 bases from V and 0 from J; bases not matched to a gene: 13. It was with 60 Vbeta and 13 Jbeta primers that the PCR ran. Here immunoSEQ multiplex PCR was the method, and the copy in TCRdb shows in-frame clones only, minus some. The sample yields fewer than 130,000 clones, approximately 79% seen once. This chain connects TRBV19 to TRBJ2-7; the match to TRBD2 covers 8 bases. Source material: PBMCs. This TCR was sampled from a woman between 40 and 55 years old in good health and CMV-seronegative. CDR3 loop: CASNDRGGRPSYEQYF. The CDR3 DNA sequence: TGTGCCAGCAACGATCGGGGCGGGAGGCCCTCCTACGAGCAGTACTTC.